The T cell receptor (beta chain) under discussion was sequenced for a study of T-cell reconstitution after alpha-beta-depleted transplantation in children. This clonotype was seen at least ten times. TCRbeta library construction was performed incorporating unique molecular identifiers. TCRdb reprocessed the PCR reads via MiXCR and lists one record per CDR3 protein. This table has more than 200,000 distinct CDR3 sequences, about a quarter appearing once. The CDR3 length is 14 residues. Trimming cost V 5 bases and J 9 bases; bases outside gene matches: 6. The germline CDR1 and CDR2 sequences are MNHEY and SMNVEV (reference sequence).

Sequencing used PBMCs, obtained before TCRalphabeta/CD19-depleted stem cell transplant. The chain is built from TRBV27 and TRBJ2-1; 11 nucleotides align to TRBD1. The sequence derives from a girl aged 2-10 years with Fanconi anemia, due to receive a stem cell transplant. The CDR3 spells CASSQDRGPGEQFF. For the CDR3, the DNA is TGTGCCAGCAGTCAGGACAGGGGGCCGGGTGAGCAGTTCTTC.